This T cell receptor (beta chain) derives from a study of OX40 agonist ivuxolimab in advanced cancers. About the study: Partial responses were recorded for three patients, including one with hepatocellular carcinoma and two with cutaneous melanoma.

General study findings and limits: Normalized T-cell clonal expansion was also low in a subset of nonresponders.

If patients had autoimmune disease history or systemic immunosuppression, they were excluded. TCRdb's table, derived via immunoSEQ multiplex PCR, lists solely in-frame clones and lacks some. The table lists under 20,000 clones, around 86% of them singletons. Points on this clone: Its antigen is unknown.

The CDR3 loop spans 12 amino acids. Trimming cost V 3 bases and J 10 bases, with 12 bases left between them. Germline values: CDR1 MNHNS, CDR2 SASEGT. The sample in question was CD4+ or CD8+ T cells sorted from blood, obtained in a trial of the OX40 agonist ivuxolimab. This clonotype was obtained from an adult with an advanced solid tumor such as melanoma, head and neck, liver or kidney cancer. This chain connects TRBV6-1 to TRBJ2-5; the D gene is possibly TRBD2 (6 bases). Here the CDR3 reads CASSDRRGHQYF. In nucleotides, the CDR3 is TGTGCCAGCAGTGATCGGCGGGGCCACCAGTACTTC.